This passage covers 9 T cell receptor beta chains from one sample sequenced in a study of CD8 T cells in ankylosing spondylitis. TCRdb recomputed calls from the 5' RACE reads with MiXCR, one row per CDR3 protein. The table shows around 53,000 distinct CDR3 sequences, with roughly 7.4% occurring only once. The sample comprised blood, either unsorted or a sorted T cell fraction (not recorded which). These receptors all come from a female donor with ankylosing spondylitis or in good health (not recorded which).

This clonotype was seen at least ten times. The J gene is TRBJ1-6, the V gene TRBV6-5, with D unresolved. Germline V lookup: CDR1 MNHEY, CDR2 SVGAGI. V dropped 0 bases and J dropped 8 bases, with 5 bases sitting between them. The CDR3 is made up of 13 amino acids. The CDR3 DNA reads TGTGCCAGCAGTTACTCCGCCGATTCACCCCTCCACTTT. It yields the protein CASSYSADSPLHF.

A few counts support this clonotype. The chain is built from TRBV5-1 and TRBJ2-3; 9 bases line up with TRBD1. The CDR3 length is 15 residues. CDR1 SGHRS and CDR2 YFSETQ come from the germline V gene. Trimming cost V 4 bases and J 2 bases; bases outside gene matches: 5. The CDR3 nucleotides read TGCGCCAGCAGCCGCACAGGGGGCATCACAGATACGCAGTATTTT. It encodes CASSRTGGITDTQYF.

At least ten counts were recorded for this clonotype. The V gene is TRBV5-1, the J gene TRBJ1-2; a possible D gene is TRBD1 (5 bases). This CDR3 region has 14 residues. Deletions cut 0 bases from V and 2 bases from J, with 8 bases between. From germline, CDR1 is SGHRS and CDR2 YFSETQ. In DNA form, the CDR3 reads TGCGCCAGCAGCTTGGGGGGCCAAAACTATGGCTACACCTTC. Its protein product is CASSLGGQNYGYTF. Full variable domain (rest looked up from reference TRBV5-1 and TRBJ1-2): KAGVTQTPRYLIKTRGQQVTLSCSPISGHRSVSWYQQTPGQGLQFLFEYFSETQRNKGNFPGRFSGRQFSNSRSEMNVSTLELGDSALYLCASSLGGQNYGYTFGSGTRLTVV.

This clonotype was recorded many times. The V call is TRBV6-1, the J call TRBJ2-7; tentative D call: TRBD1 (7 bases). Germline V CDR1 and CDR2: MNHNS, SASEGT. V was shortened by 5 bases and J by 5 bases, with 16 bases between the two germline ends. The CDR3 contains 14 residues. For the CDR3, the DNA is TGTGCCAGCAGTCAGAGACAGGGAGGCAACGAGCAGTACGTC. The encoded protein is CASSQRQGGNEQYV.

This clonotype appeared a single time. Just one base apart from a much larger clone, this may be a read error. The CDR3 sequence: CASSQLTGTYEQYF. The CDR3, as DNA: TGTGCCAGCTCACAGTTGACAGGGACCTACGAGCAGTACTTC. The chain combines TRBV18 with TRBJ2-7, with TRBD1 matching over 7 bases. V lost 4 bases, J lost 2 bases, and 5 bases stayed unmatched. CDR3 size: 14 residues. Germline V gene sequence: CDR1 KGHSH, CDR2 LQKENI.

This clonotype has at least ten counts. V gene TRBV2 combines with J gene TRBJ1-2, with D hard to call. The CDR3 consists of 12 residues. Trimming stripped 3 bases from V and 4 bases from J, with 6 bases between. The germline V gene has CDR1 SNHLY and CDR2 FYNNEI. CDR3 coding DNA: TGTGCCAGCAGTGAGCGGAGCTATGGCTACACCTTC. Protein: CASSERSYGYTF.

This clonotype occurred a few times. The chain carries TRBV7-9 and TRBJ2-3; 7 positions match TRBD1. Looked up from germline, CDR1 is SEHNR and CDR2 is FQNEAQ (reference sequence). Trimming at V came to 3 bases and at J to 4 bases, leaving 1 base not matched to a gene. CDR3 length equals 13 residues. The CDR3 DNA reads as TGTGCCAGCAGCTTGGGACAGCCAGATACGCAGTATTTT. It yields the protein CASSLGQPDTQYF.

This clonotype has a count of ten or more. V is TRBV20-1 and J is TRBJ2-1, with a tentative D call TRBD2 (6 bases). V was trimmed by 3 bases and J by 1 base, leaving 10 bases between them. The CDR3 runs 14 residues. Germline V gene lookup returns CDR1 DFQATT and CDR2 SNEGSKA (reference sequence). The CDR3 coding sequence is TGCAGTGCTAGTGGCGGGGTATCCTACAATGAGCAGTTCTTC. It specifies CSASGGVSYNEQFF.

The chain uses TRBV7-2 and TRBJ2-5, with D unclear. Trimming took 0 bases from V and 3 from J, leaving 5 bases between them. CDR3 length: 13 amino acids. CDR1 SGHTA and CDR2 FQGNSA come from the germline V gene. The CDR3 sequence: CASSLASKETQYF. Here the CDR3 DNA reads TGTGCCAGCAGCTTAGCCTCAAAAGAGACCCAGTACTTC.